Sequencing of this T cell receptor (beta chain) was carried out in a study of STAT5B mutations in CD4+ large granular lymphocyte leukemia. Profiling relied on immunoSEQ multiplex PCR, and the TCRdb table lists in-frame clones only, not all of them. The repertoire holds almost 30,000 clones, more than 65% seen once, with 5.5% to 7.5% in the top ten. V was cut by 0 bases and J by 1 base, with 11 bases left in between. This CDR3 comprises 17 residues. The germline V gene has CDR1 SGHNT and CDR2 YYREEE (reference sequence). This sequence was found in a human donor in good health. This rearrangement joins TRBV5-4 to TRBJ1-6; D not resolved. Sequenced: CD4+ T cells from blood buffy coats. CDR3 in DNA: TGTGCCAGCAGCTTGGCGGGTGGCCGTTCCTATAATTCACCCCTCCACTTT. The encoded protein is CASSLAGGRSYNSPLHF.